Sequencing of this T cell receptor (beta chain) was carried out in a study of blood T cell repertoires in COVID-19. Study details: Some COVID-19 samples were acute and others convalescent; all came from the United States, Italy and Spain. PBMCs, B-cell-depleted T cells, or T cells provided the cDNA or gDNA that made up the material.

The germline CDR1 and CDR2 sequences are GTSNPN and SVGIG (reference sequence). This CDR3 spans 14 amino acids. The V end was cut by 5 bases, the J end by 4 bases, with 14 bases between. Original analysis: Nucleated cell number was recorded as an estimate derived from reference gene primer amplification. Repertoires were generated with immunoSEQ multiplex PCR, while TCRdb's copy carries only in-frame clones and drops some. V, J and clone size derive from that table, while D and trimming were established from the DNA sequence. This table has tens of thousands of clones, more than 60% appearing once. Sequencing was carried out using peripheral blood. The receptor was isolated from a human donor in a cohort sampled during active COVID-19. The gene calls are TRBV30 and TRBJ2-2; maybe TRBD2 (7 bases). CDR3 residues: CAWEEGGVTGELFF. The CDR3 nucleotides read TGTGCCTGGGAGGAGGGGGGGGTCACCGGGGAGCTGTTTTTT.